A selection of T cell receptor beta chains follows, all from one sample in a study of shared clonotypes between healthy human individuals. Only in-frame clones appear in the TCRdb table, and some are missing; sequencing was by immunoSEQ multiplex PCR. The sample contains about 2.3 million clones, around 92% of which appear only once. Sequences were obtained from naive CD4+ T cells from PBMCs. Source of these receptors: a man younger than 30 in good health. Some clones in this sample may be carry-over from other donors' samples. Each CDR3 is given with its conserved first and last residue. Each record gives: clone size, D gene, V gene, J gene, CDR3 protein, CDR3 DNA. D genes are given only for firm matches. A row's size may be missing; if present it is once, few, many or a size class.

clone_size: few; d_call: .; v_call: TRBV30; j_call: TRBJ2-1; cdr3_aa: CAWGGWGEAYNEQFF; cdr3_nt: TGTGCCTGGGGAGGATGGGGGGAGGCTTACAATGAGCAGTTCTTC
clone_size: .; d_call: TRBD2; v_call: TRBV11-2; j_call: TRBJ2-7; cdr3_aa: CASSLFSGSYEQYF; cdr3_nt: TGTGCCAGCAGCTTGTTTAGCGGGAGCTACGAGCAGTACTTC
clone_size: .; d_call: .; v_call: TRBV7-9; j_call: TRBJ1-2; cdr3_aa: CASSSQGGGYTF; cdr3_nt: TGTGCCAGCAGCTCCCAAGGGGGAGGCTACACCTTC
clone_size: .; d_call: .; v_call: TRBV27; j_call: TRBJ1-2; cdr3_aa: CASRTLDTTYGYTF; cdr3_nt: TGTGCCAGCAGGACGCTGGACACGACTTATGGCTACACCTTC
clone_size: .; d_call: TRBD1; v_call: TRBV25-1; j_call: TRBJ1-5; cdr3_aa: CASSEDRGNQPQHF; cdr3_nt: TGTGCCAGCAGCGAGGACAGGGGGAATCAGCCCCAGCATTTT
clone_size: .; d_call: .; v_call: TRBV19; j_call: TRBJ2-3; cdr3_aa: CASSQVGGGVKYF; cdr3_nt: TGTGCCAGTAGCCAGGTTGGGGGAGGAGTAAAGTATTTT
clone_size: .; d_call: .; v_call: TRBV28; j_call: TRBJ1-5; cdr3_aa: CATSTDRRSNNQPQHF; cdr3_nt: TGTGCCACCTCAACCGACCGACGGTCCAACAATCAGCCCCAGCATTTT
clone_size: .; d_call: .; v_call: TRBV28; j_call: TRBJ2-1; cdr3_aa: CASTLGGRRVQFF; cdr3_nt: TGTGCCAGCACCCTTGGGGGACGTCGAGTGCAGTTCTTC
clone_size: .; d_call: .; v_call: TRBV11-3; j_call: TRBJ2-2; cdr3_aa: CASSLDVPTGELFF; cdr3_nt: TGTGCCAGCAGCTTAGATGTCCCCACCGGGGAGCTGTTTTTT
clone_size: .; d_call: TRBD2; v_call: TRBV9; j_call: TRBJ2-1; cdr3_aa: CASSFTSGGNNEQFF; cdr3_nt: TGTGCCAGCAGTTTTACTAGCGGGGGTAACAATGAGCAGTTCTTC
clone_size: .; d_call: .; v_call: TRBV7-2; j_call: TRBJ1-4; cdr3_aa: CASSSGYGENEKLFF; cdr3_nt: TGTGCCAGCAGCTCGGGCTATGGGGAAAATGAAAAACTGTTTTTT
clone_size: .; d_call: .; v_call: TRBV12-5; j_call: TRBJ2-2; cdr3_aa: CASGQDPTPAGELFF; cdr3_nt: TGTGCTAGTGGTCAGGACCCAACCCCCGCCGGGGAGCTGTTTTTT
clone_size: .; d_call: .; v_call: TRBV5-1; j_call: TRBJ1-1; cdr3_aa: CASGFTGIGTTEAFF; cdr3_nt: TGCGCCAGCGGCTTTACGGGTATCGGTACTACTGAAGCTTTCTTT
clone_size: .; d_call: TRBD2; v_call: TRBV7-2; j_call: TRBJ2-7; cdr3_aa: CASSLKTSGYYEQYF; cdr3_nt: TGTGCCAGCAGCTTAAAGACTAGCGGGTACTACGAGCAGTACTTC
clone_size: few; d_call: .; v_call: TRBV27; j_call: TRBJ1-5; cdr3_aa: CASSLWGSQPQHF; cdr3_nt: TGTGCCAGCAGTTTATGGGGGAGTCAGCCCCAGCATTTT
clone_size: .; d_call: .; v_call: TRBV9; j_call: TRBJ2-5; cdr3_aa: CASSTQAAETQYF; cdr3_nt: TGTGCCAGCAGCACACAGGCGGCGGAGACCCAGTACTTC
clone_size: .; d_call: .; v_call: TRBV27; j_call: TRBJ2-7; cdr3_aa: CASSFGSSLGRQYF; cdr3_nt: TGTGCCAGCAGTTTCGGGTCATCGCTAGGGAGGCAGTACTTC
clone_size: .; d_call: TRBD2; v_call: TRBV18; j_call: TRBJ2-7; cdr3_aa: CASSPPGGEQYF; cdr3_nt: TGTGCCAGCTCACCCCCGGGGGGCGAGCAGTACTTC
clone_size: .; d_call: TRBD1; v_call: TRBV6-6; j_call: TRBJ2-1; cdr3_aa: CASSPDRGVSYNEQFF; cdr3_nt: TGTGCCAGCAGCCCGGACAGGGGAGTTTCCTACAATGAGCAGTTCTTC
clone_size: .; d_call: .; v_call: TRBV5-1; j_call: TRBJ2-3; cdr3_aa: CASSLTAGQLDTQYF; cdr3_nt: TGCGCCAGCAGCTTGACGGCAGGGCAGTTAGATACGCAGTATTTT
clone_size: .; d_call: TRBD2; v_call: TRBV14; j_call: TRBJ2-7; cdr3_aa: CASSRRLAGGSSYEQYF; cdr3_nt: TGTGCCAGCAGCCGACGCCTCGCGGGGGGGAGCTCCTACGAGCAGTACTTC
clone_size: once; d_call: .; v_call: TRBV27; j_call: TRBJ2-7; cdr3_aa: CASSPRAPPPSYEQYF; cdr3_nt: TGTGCCAGCAGTCCCCGGGCCCCTCCCCCCTCCTACGAGCAGTACTTC
clone_size: .; d_call: .; v_call: TRBV7-3; j_call: TRBJ1-1; cdr3_aa: CASSQTTENTEAFF; cdr3_nt: TGTGCCAGCAGCCAAACTACAGAGAACACTGAAGCTTTCTTT
clone_size: .; d_call: TRBD1; v_call: TRBV18; j_call: TRBJ2-7; cdr3_aa: CASSQRTGRYEQYF; cdr3_nt: TGTGCCAGCTCACAACGGACAGGGAGGTACGAGCAGTACTTC
clone_size: few; d_call: .; v_call: TRBV5-1; j_call: TRBJ1-1; cdr3_aa: CASSTIDLNTEAFF; cdr3_nt: TGCGCCAGCAGCACAATCGACCTAAACACTGAAGCTTTCTTT